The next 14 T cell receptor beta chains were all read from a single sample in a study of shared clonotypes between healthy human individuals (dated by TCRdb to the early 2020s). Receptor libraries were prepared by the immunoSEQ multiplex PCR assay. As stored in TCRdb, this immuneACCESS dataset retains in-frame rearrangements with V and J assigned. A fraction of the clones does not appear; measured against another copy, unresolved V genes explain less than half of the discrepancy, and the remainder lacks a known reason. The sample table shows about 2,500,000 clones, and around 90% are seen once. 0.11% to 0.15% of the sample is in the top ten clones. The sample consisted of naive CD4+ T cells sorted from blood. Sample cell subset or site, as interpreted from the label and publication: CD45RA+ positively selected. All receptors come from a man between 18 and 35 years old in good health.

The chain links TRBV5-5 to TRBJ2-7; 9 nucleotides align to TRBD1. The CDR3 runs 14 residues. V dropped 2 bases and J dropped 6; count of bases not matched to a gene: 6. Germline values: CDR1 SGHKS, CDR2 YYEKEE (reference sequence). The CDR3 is CASSFRDRASEQYF. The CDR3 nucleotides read TGTGCCAGCAGCTTTCGGGACAGGGCATCCGAGCAGTACTTC.

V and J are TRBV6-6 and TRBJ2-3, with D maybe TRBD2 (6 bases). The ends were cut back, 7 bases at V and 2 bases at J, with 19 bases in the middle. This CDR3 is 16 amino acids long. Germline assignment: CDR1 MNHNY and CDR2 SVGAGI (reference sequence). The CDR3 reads CASKDYRFLYTDTQYF. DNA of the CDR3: TGTGCCAGCAAGGACTACCGTTTTCTCTACACAGATACGCAGTATTTT.

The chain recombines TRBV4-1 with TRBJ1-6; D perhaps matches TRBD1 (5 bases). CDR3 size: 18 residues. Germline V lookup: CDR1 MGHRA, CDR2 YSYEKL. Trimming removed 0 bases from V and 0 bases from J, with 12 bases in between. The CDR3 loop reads CASSQDLQGSSYNSPLHF. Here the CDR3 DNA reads TGCGCCAGCAGCCAAGATCTTCAGGGAAGCTCCTATAATTCACCCCTCCACTTT.

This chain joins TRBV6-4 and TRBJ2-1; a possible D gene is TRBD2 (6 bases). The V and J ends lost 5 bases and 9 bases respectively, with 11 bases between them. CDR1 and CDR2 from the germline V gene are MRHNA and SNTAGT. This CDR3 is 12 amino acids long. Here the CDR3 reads CASSPLGGEQFF. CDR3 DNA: TGTGCCAGCAGTCCACTCGGGGGTGAGCAGTTCTTC.

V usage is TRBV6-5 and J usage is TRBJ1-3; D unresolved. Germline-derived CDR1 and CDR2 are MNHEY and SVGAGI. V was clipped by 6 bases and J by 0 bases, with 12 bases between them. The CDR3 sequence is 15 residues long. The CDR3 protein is CASSRWAHSGNTIYF. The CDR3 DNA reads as TGTGCCAGCAGCCGCTGGGCCCACTCTGGAAACACCATATATTTT.

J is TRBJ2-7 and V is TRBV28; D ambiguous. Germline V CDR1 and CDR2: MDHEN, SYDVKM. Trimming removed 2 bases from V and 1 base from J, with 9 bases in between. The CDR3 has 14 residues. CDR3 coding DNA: TGTGCCAGCAGTTTAAACCTCAGATCCTACGAGCAGTACTTC. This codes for CASSLNLRSYEQYF.

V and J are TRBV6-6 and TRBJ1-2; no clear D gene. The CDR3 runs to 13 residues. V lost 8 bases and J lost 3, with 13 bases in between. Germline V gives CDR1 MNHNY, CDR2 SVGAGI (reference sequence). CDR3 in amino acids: CASCRGLDYGYTF. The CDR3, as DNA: TGTGCCAGCTGCCGCGGCCTAGACTATGGCTACACCTTC.

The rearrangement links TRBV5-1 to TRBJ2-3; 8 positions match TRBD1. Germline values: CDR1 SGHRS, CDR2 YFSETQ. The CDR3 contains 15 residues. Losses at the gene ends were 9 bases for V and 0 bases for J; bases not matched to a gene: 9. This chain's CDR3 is CATRPGQASTDTQYF. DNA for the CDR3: TGCGCCACCAGGCCGGGACAGGCAAGCACAGATACGCAGTATTTT.

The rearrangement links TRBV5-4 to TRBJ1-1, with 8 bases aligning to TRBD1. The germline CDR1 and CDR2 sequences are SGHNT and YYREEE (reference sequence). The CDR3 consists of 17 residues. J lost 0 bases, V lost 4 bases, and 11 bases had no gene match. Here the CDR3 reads CASSLSARGLVNTEAFF. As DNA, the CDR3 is TGTGCCAGCAGCCTATCGGCCAGGGGGCTTGTGAACACTGAAGCTTTCTTT.

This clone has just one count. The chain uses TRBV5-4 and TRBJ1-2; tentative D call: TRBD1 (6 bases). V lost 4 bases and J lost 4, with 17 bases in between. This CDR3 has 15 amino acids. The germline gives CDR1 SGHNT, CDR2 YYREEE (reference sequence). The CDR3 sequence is CASSDQNRDFYGYTF. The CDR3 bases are TGTGCCAGCAGCGATCAGAACAGGGACTTCTATGGCTACACCTTC.

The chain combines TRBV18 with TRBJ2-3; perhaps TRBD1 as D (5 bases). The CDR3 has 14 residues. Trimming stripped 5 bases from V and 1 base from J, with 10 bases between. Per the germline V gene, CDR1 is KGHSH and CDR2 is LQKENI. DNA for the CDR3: TGTGCCAGCTCAATGGGGCAAGGCACAGATACGCAGTATTTT. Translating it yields CASSMGQGTDTQYF. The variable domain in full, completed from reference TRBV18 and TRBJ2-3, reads NAGVMQNPRHLVRRRGQEARLRCSPMKGHSHVYWYRQLPEEGLKFMVYLQKENIIDESGMPKERFSAEFPKEGPSILRIQQVVRGDSAAYFCASSMGQGTDTQYFGPGTRLTVL.

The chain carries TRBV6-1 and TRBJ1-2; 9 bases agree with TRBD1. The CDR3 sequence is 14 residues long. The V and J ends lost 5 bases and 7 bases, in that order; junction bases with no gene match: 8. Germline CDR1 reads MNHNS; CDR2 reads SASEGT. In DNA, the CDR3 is TGTGCCAGCAGTTTACAGGGGGCGGAGAGTGGCTACACCTTC. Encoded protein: CASSLQGAESGYTF.

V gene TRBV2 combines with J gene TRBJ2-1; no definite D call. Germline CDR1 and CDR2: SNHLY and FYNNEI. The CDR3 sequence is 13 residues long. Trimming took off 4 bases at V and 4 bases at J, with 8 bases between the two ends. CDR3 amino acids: CASSAEEYNEQFF. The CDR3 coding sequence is TGTGCCAGCAGTGCCGAGGAATACAATGAGCAGTTCTTC.

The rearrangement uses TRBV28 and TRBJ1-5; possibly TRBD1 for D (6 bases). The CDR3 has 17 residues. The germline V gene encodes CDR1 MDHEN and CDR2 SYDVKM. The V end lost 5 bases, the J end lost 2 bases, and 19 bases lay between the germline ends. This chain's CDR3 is CASSPPGGRQGNQPQHF. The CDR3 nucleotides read TGTGCCAGCAGTCCACCGGGGGGGAGACAGGGCAATCAGCCCCAGCATTTT.